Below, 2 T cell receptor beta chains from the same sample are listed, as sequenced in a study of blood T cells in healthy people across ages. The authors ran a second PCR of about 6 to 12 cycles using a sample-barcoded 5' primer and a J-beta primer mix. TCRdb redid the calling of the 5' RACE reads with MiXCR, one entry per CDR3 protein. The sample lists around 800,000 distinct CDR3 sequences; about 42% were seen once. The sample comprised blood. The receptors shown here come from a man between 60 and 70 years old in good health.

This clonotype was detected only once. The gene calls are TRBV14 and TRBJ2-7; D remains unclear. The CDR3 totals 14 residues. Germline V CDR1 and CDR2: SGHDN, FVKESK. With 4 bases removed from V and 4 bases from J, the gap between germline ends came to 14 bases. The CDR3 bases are TGTGCCAGCAGCCCCGGACGGGCTTTTTACGAGCAGTACTTC. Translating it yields CASSPGRAFYEQYF.

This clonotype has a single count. The CDR3 coding sequence is TGCAGTGCTAGAGAGCCCGTTAGCACAGATACGCAGTATTTT. It translates to CSAREPVSTDTQYF. The chain couples TRBV20-1 to TRBJ2-3; D unclear. This CDR3 contains 14 residues. V was clipped by 0 bases and J by 0 bases, with 7 bases between them. Germline CDR1 DFQATT, CDR2 SNEGSKA (reference sequence).